A selection of T cell receptor beta chains follows, all from one sample in a study of spatial heterogeneity in lung cancer. MiXCR, applied by TCRdb to the 5' RACE reads, yields one record per CDR3 protein. The sample lists a few thousand distinct CDR3 sequences, roughly 12% occurring once. This sample comprised lung tumor tissue, obtained at surgery. Receptors originate from a male donor with early-stage non-small cell lung cancer. Each CDR3 is given with its conserved first and last residue. Each record gives: V gene, clone size, D gene, J gene, CDR3 DNA, CDR3 protein. The D gene is left open where the match is weak. Clone size is not always given. Where it is, it says once, few, many or a class for expanded clones.

TRBV6-5	NA	TRBD1	TRBJ1-1	TGTGCCAGCAACAGGGGGCCTAACACTGAAGCTTTCTTT	CASNRGPNTEAFF
TRBV29-1	medium-sized	NA	TRBJ2-1	TGCAGCGCATCGGTTAGCTCCTACAATGAGCAGTTCTTC	CSASVSSYNEQFF
TRBV12-5	NA	NA	TRBJ2-3	TGTGCTAGTGGAGGGATCACAGATACGCAGTATTTT	CASGGITDTQYF
TRBV6-6	medium-sized	TRBD2	TRBJ2-1	TGTGCCAGCAGACGGACTAGCGGATACAATGAGCAGTTCTTC	CASRRTSGYNEQFF
TRBV11-2	NA	TRBD1	TRBJ2-7	TGTGCCAGCAGCTTAATGGGGACAGACGAGCAGTACTTC	CASSLMGTDEQYF
TRBV20-1	once	NA	TRBJ2-2	TGCAGTGCTAGACCCCCGGGGGGCGGGGCGAACACCGGGGAGCTGTTTTTT	CSARPPGGGANTGELFF
TRBV9	once	NA	TRBJ1-6	TGTGCCAGCAGCGTAGGAGACAGGCCTAATTCACCCCTCCACTTT	CASSVGDRPNSPLHF
TRBV30	NA	NA	TRBJ2-5	TGTGCCTGGAGTGGTAGTCGAGGATGGACCGAGACCCAGTACTTC	CAWSGSRGWTETQYF
TRBV20-1	medium-sized	NA	TRBJ2-1	TGCAGTGCGCCCCCCCTGGACAGTTACAATGAGCAGTTCTTC	CSAPPLDSYNEQFF
TRBV11-2	NA	TRBD1	TRBJ1-4	TGTGCCAGCAGCCTGACAGGACAGGGCCGAGGTGAAAAACTGTTTTTT	CASSLTGQGRGEKLFF
TRBV13	medium-sized	NA	TRBJ2-3	TGTGCCAGCAGCCCGGCGGGGGCAACAGATACGCAGTATTTT	CASSPAGATDTQYF
TRBV29-1	medium-sized	NA	TRBJ2-5	TGCAGCGTTGAAGATTGGGGACAACAAGAGACCCAGTACTTC	CSVEDWGQQETQYF
TRBV10-1	medium-sized	NA	TRBJ2-1	TGCGCCAGCGCAAGGGATTCCTACAATGAGCAGTTCTTC	CASARDSYNEQFF
TRBV20-1	medium-sized	NA	TRBJ1-2	TGCAGTGCAAGAAAACCCGCGGAGGGTCGCTATGGCTACACCTTC	CSARKPAEGRYGYTF
TRBV3-1	medium-sized	NA	TRBJ2-1	TGTGCCAGCAGCCAAGGGACTGGGCCCATGGTTGAGCAGTTCTTC	CASSQGTGPMVEQFF
TRBV11-2	medium-sized	TRBD2	TRBJ2-1	TGTGCCAGCAGCTTTACCGGGACTAGCGGGGGGGCCTACAATGAGCAGTTCTTC	CASSFTGTSGGAYNEQFF
TRBV19	few	TRBD1	TRBJ2-1	TGTGCCAGTAGTATAGGGGGGACAGGGGGCGTTGAGCAGTTCTTC	CASSIGGTGGVEQFF
TRBV7-2	few	NA	TRBJ2-3	TGTGCCAGCAGCTTAGGATCGGGCAGGGCCCCAGATACGCAGTATTTT	CASSLGSGRAPDTQYF
TRBV6-5	medium-sized	NA	TRBJ1-5	TGTGCCAGCAGTTACTCCAGGGGCTTGGGTCAGCCCCAGCATTTT	CASSYSRGLGQPQHF
TRBV10-3	many	TRBD1	TRBJ2-5	TGTGCCATCAGCCAGGGACAGCACCAAGAGACCCAGTACTTC	CAISQGQHQETQYF